This T cell receptor beta chain was obtained from a study of monozygotic twins with inflammatory bowel disease. TCRdb reanalyzed the 5' RACE reads and collapses them to one entry per CDR3 protein, without DNA. Its clone listing holds over 110,000 distinct CDR3 sequences. The germline V gene encodes CDR1 SGHVS and CDR2 FQNEAQ. This CDR3 spans 16 amino acids. V is TRBV7-8 and J is TRBJ1-5; the TRBD1 assignment by TCRdb is unverifiable without DNA. The receptor's source is a human donor with ulcerative colitis or Crohn's disease, or a healthy co-twin of an affected twin (not recorded which). Sequencing was carried out using blood. The CDR3 sequence: CASSLALGRGHQPQHF.